The sequence of this TCR beta chain was determined in a study of blood T cell repertoires in COVID-19. Background on the study: Acute and convalescent COVID-19 specimens originated in the United States, Italy and Spain. From T cells, B-cell-depleted T cells, or PBMCs came the material, which was cDNA or gDNA.

Authors' processing steps: Amplifying reference gene primers gave estimates of nucleated cell counts. Libraries were prepared by immunoSEQ multiplex PCR; TCRdb keeps only in-frame clonotypes and omits some of them. Clonal size and the V and J genes are those of that table, whereas D and trimming came from the DNA. Of about 160,000 clones listed, 85% to 95% are singletons. The CDR3 has 19 residues. Germline V lookup: CDR1 MGHRA, CDR2 YSYEKL. Trimming at V came to 3 bases and at J to 1 base, leaving 10 bases not matched to a gene. This chain joins TRBV4-1 and TRBJ1-3; 12 bases align to TRBD1. This clonotype was sampled from a woman in her 50s with acute or convalescent COVID-19. The sample was peripheral blood. The CDR3 bases are TGCGCCAGCAGCCACGCGGGGCAGGGACAGGGGGCATCTGGAAACACCATATATTTT. This codes for CASSHAGQGQGASGNTIYF.